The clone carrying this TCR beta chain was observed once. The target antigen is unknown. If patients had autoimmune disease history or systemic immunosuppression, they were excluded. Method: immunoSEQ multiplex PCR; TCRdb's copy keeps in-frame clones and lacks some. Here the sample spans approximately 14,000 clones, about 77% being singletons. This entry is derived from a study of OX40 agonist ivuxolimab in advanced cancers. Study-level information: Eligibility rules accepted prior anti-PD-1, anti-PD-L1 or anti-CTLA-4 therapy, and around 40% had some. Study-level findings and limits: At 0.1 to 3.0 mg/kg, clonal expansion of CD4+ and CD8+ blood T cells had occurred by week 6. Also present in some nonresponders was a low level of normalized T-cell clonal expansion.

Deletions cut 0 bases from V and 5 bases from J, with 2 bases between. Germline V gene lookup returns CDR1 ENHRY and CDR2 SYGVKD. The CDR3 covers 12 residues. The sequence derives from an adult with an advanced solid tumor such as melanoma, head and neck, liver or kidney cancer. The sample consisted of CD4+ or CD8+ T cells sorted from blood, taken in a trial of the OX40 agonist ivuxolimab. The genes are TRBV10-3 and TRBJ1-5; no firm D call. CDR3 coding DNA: TGTGCCATCAGTGAGTCAGATCAGCCCCAGCATTTT. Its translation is CAISESDQPQHF.